This TCR beta chain came from a study of radiotherapy plus CTLA-4 blockade in lung cancer. Background on the study: Disease control was seen in over 25% of patients, objective responses in around 17%. Study observations and caveats: Radiotherapy plus ipilimumab was followed by expansion in blood of tumor-derived TCR clones. The authors reported that early blood T cell clone dynamics, with interferon-beta, best predicted response.

In chemo-refractory metastatic non-small-cell lung cancer, patients got ipilimumab CTLA-4 blockade together with focal radiation. From germline, CDR1 is SGHRS and CDR2 YFSETQ. With 5 bases removed from V and 1 base from J, the gap between germline ends came to 15 bases. This CDR3 has 15 residues. Generated by immunoSEQ multiplex PCR, the TCRdb table keeps only in-frame clones and is missing some. The table has 110,000 or so clones, about four fifths seen once. This clone was detected only a few times. The antigen is unknown. The specimen was peripheral blood, collected from a patient treated with radiotherapy plus ipilimumab. The chain has TRBV5-1 and TRBJ1-2; TRBD1 might be the D (5 bases). The sequence derives from a human donor with non-small cell lung cancer who had a partial response to radiotherapy plus ipilimumab. CDR3 region: CASRPTTAVNYGYTF. DNA for the CDR3: TGCGCCAGCAGGCCAACGACAGCAGTTAACTATGGCTACACCTTC. The variable domain in full, with the rest retrieved from reference TRBV5-1 and TRBJ1-2, is KAGVTQTPRYLIKTRGQQVTLSCSPISGHRSVSWYQQTPGQGLQFLFEYFSETQRNKGNFPGRFSGRQFSNSRSEMNVSTLELGDSALYLCASRPTTAVNYGYTFGSGTRLTVV.